This TCR beta chain is drawn from a study of T-cell reconstitution after alpha-beta-depleted transplantation in children. This CDR3 has 14 residues. Trimming stripped 3 bases from V and 6 bases from J, with 17 bases between. Germline V gives CDR1 DFQATT, CDR2 SNEGSKA (reference sequence). The library targeted TCRbeta and was prepared with unique molecular identifiers. One entry per CDR3 protein results from TCRdb running MiXCR on the PCR reads. The sample yields 150,000 to 200,000 distinct CDR3 sequences, about 6.8% seen once. This clonotype has at least ten counts. The rearrangement uses TRBV20-1 and TRBJ2-5, with a possible D match to TRBD2 (5 bases). The material sequenced was PBMCs from the stem cell graft donor, taken from the stem cell graft. This receptor was taken from a human donor who donated a stem cell graft to a child with Wiskott-Aldrich syndrome. The CDR3: CSARDLAPRKTQYF. The CDR3 DNA reads TGCAGTGCTAGGGACCTAGCTCCCCGGAAGACCCAGTACTTC.